The 27 T cell receptor beta chains listed next were all sequenced from one sample in a study of Ad26.COV2.S vaccination and SARS-CoV-2 variants. Treatment described: roughly 18 received Ad26.COV2.S at low or high dose, single or two shots; 5 received placebo; per-sample allocation not given. Material that was analyzed had been drawn on day 63 after the first vaccine or placebo injection. The protocol was immunoSEQ multiplex PCR, while the TCRdb copy is restricted to in-frame clones and leaves out a portion. The sample contains hundreds of thousands of clones, over 75% of which appear only once. This material consisted of peripheral blood, taken in a trial of Ad26.COV2.S vaccine versus placebo. The receptors derive from a person aged 18 to 59 who received the Ad26.COV2.S COVID-19 vaccine or a placebo.

This clone was detected only a few times. The chain is built from TRBV7-9 and TRBJ1-1; D call uncertain. Deletions cut 7 bases from V and 0 bases from J, with 6 bases between. CDR1 SEHNR and CDR2 FQNEAQ come from the germline V gene (reference sequence). The CDR3 runs 12 residues. The CDR3 DNA follows: TGTGCCAGCATCGTTATGAACACTGAAGCTTTCTTT. Protein product: CASIVMNTEAFF.

This clone occurred a few times. The chain combines TRBV2 with TRBJ1-3; tentative D call: TRBD1 (5 bases). V lost 7 bases, J lost 2 bases, and 12 bases lay in between. The CDR3 totals 14 residues. The germline CDR1 and CDR2 sequences are SNHLY and FYNNEI. CDR3 coding DNA: TGTGCCAGCATAAAGGGGCTGACTGGAAACACCATATATTTT. It codes for CASIKGLTGNTIYF.

A single count supports this clone. The chain carries TRBV7-9 and TRBJ2-1; 8 nucleotides align to TRBD2. The CDR3 is made up of 15 amino acids. Trimming took 5 bases from V and 2 from J; bases not matched to a gene: 5. CDR1 and CDR2 (germline): SEHNR, FQNEAQ (reference sequence). CDR3 sequence reads: CASSLSGTAYNEQFF. DNA of the CDR3: TGTGCCAGCAGCCTTAGCGGGACGGCCTACAATGAGCAGTTCTTC.

The chain links TRBV5-1 to TRBJ1-2, with 7 bases matching TRBD1. The germline V gene encodes CDR1 SGHRS and CDR2 YFSETQ. The V and J ends lost 1 base and 8 bases, in that order; junction bases with no gene match: 8. There are 14 residues in the CDR3. The CDR3 nucleotides are TGCGCCAGCAGCTTGAGTCGGGACAGCGGGGGCTACACCTTC. It translates to CASSLSRDSGGYTF. Filled out from reference TRBV5-1 and TRBJ1-2, the complete variable domain reads KAGVTQTPRYLIKTRGQQVTLSCSPISGHRSVSWYQQTPGQGLQFLFEYFSETQRNKGNFPGRFSGRQFSNSRSEMNVSTLELGDSALYLCASSLSRDSGGYTFGSGTRLTVV.

This rearrangement joins TRBV6-6 to TRBJ1-5; 7 bases align to TRBD1. Looked up from germline, CDR1 is MNHNY and CDR2 is SVGAGI (reference sequence). There are 15 residues in the CDR3. V gave up 7 bases and J gave up 5 bases; unmatched junction bases: 11. CDR3 residues: CASNWKGGTHQPQHF. The CDR3, as DNA: TGTGCCAGCAATTGGAAAGGGGGCACCCATCAGCCCCAGCATTTT.

The DNA for the CDR3 is TGTGCCAGCAGTTTACTCTCAAACACCATATATTTT. Its protein product is CASSLLSNTIYF. The chain has TRBV12-3 or TRBV12-4 and TRBJ1-3; D not certain. With 2 bases removed from V and 6 bases from J, the gap between germline ends came to 5 bases. This CDR3 is built from 12 residues.

CDR3 in DNA: TGTGCCAGCAGCGTAGGTAGCGGGGGGCTCGACGGGGAGCTGTTTTTT. Its translation is CASSVGSGGLDGELFF. This chain uses TRBV9 with TRBJ2-2, with 10 nucleotides matching TRBD2. Germline lookup yields CDR1 SGDLS and CDR2 YYNGEE. The CDR3 loop spans 16 amino acids. V gave up 0 bases and J gave up 7 bases; unmatched junction bases: 6.

The J gene is TRBJ1-1, the V gene TRBV6-5, with D unresolved. V was clipped by 6 bases and J by 4 bases, with 15 bases between them. The CDR3 consists of 14 residues. Per the germline V gene, CDR1 is MNHEY and CDR2 is SVGAGI. The CDR3 coding sequence is TGTGCCAGCAGCCCCAGAACCACCAGCACTGAAGCTTTCTTT. Encoded protein: CASSPRTTSTEAFF.

The genes are TRBV10-3 and TRBJ1-5; D perhaps matches TRBD1 (5 bases). The ends were cut back, 2 bases at V and 0 bases at J, with 5 bases in the middle. The CDR3 sequence is 14 residues long. Looked up from germline, CDR1 is ENHRY and CDR2 is SYGVKD. DNA of the CDR3: TGTGCCATCAGTGAGGGGGGTAGCAATCAGCCCCAGCATTTT. Amino acid sequence: CAISEGGSNQPQHF.

This chain connects TRBV25-1 to TRBJ2-2, with D perhaps assigned TRBD1 or TRBD2 (7 bases each). Germline lookup yields CDR1 MGHDK and CDR2 SYGVNS. There are 16 residues in the CDR3. V was pared by 2 bases and J by 4 bases, with 14 bases between. As DNA, the CDR3 is TGTGCCAGCAGTGAAGGGGGAGGGGGCGCCACCGGGGAGCTGTTTTTT. Protein: CASSEGGGGATGELFF. Variable domain in full (rest from reference TRBV25-1 and TRBJ2-2): EADIYQTPRYLVIGTGKKITLECSQTMGHDKMYWYQQDPGMELHLIHYSYGVNSTEKGDLSSESTVSRIRTEHFPLTLESARPSHTSQYLCASSEGGGGATGELFFGEGSRLTVL.

The rearrangement uses TRBV6-5 and TRBJ1-1, with TRBD1 identical over 7 bases. The ends lost 5 bases at V and 5 bases at J; junction bases unmatched: 8. This CDR3 region has 14 residues. CDR1 and CDR2 (germline): MNHEY, SVGAGI. CDR3 sequence reads: CASSPRQGSTEAFF. CDR3 DNA sequence: TGTGCCAGCAGTCCCCGACAGGGCTCAACTGAAGCTTTCTTT.

The genes are TRBV7-2 and TRBJ1-5, with D unresolved. CDR1 and CDR2 from the germline V gene are SGHTA and FQGNSA. This CDR3 contains 16 residues. V lost 2 bases and J lost 2, with 13 bases in between. CDR3 loop: CASSLWREGGNQPQHF. The DNA for the CDR3 is TGTGCCAGCAGCTTATGGAGGGAGGGTGGCAATCAGCCCCAGCATTTT. Filled out from reference TRBV7-2 and TRBJ1-5, the complete variable domain reads GAGVSQSPSNKVTEKGKDVELRCDPISGHTALYWYRQSLGQGLEFLIYFQGNSAPDKSGLPSDRFSAERTGGSVSTLTIQRTQQEDSAVYLCASSLWREGGNQPQHFGDGTRLSIL.

The V call is TRBV30, the J call TRBJ1-1; TRBD1 is a possible D gene (6 bases). The V gene's germline CDR1 is GTSNPN and CDR2 SVGIG (reference sequence). Deletions cut 6 bases from V and 6 bases from J, with 11 bases between. CDR3 length equals 11 residues. The CDR3 nucleotides are TGTGCCTGCAACAGGGAGGCTGAAGCTTTCTTT. This sequence encodes CACNREAEAFF.

Only one count was recorded for this clone. This chain's CDR3 is CASSSDPKRETQYF. CDR3 nucleotide sequence: TGCGCCAGCAGCTCGGACCCAAAACGAGAGACCCAGTACTTC. This chain links TRBV5-1 with TRBJ2-5; D gene uncertain. The CDR3 has 14 amino acids. Per the germline V gene, CDR1 is SGHRS and CDR2 is YFSETQ. Trimming stripped 3 bases from V and 4 bases from J, with 13 bases between.

This clone occurred once. The V call is TRBV19, the J call TRBJ2-7; TRBD1 matches 7 bases. This CDR3 contains 15 residues. With V trimmed by 6 bases and J by 6 bases, 14 bases remained unmatched. The germline CDR1 and CDR2 sequences are LNHDA and SQIVND (reference sequence). CDR3 in DNA: TGTGCCAGTAGCCAAAAGGCGGCCAGGGGGATCGAGCAGTACTTC. This translates into CASSQKAARGIEQYF.

The gene calls are TRBV6-4 and TRBJ2-2, with TRBD1 as a possible D gene (6 bases). Germline CDR1 MRHNA, CDR2 SNTAGT. V lost 3 bases to trimming and J lost 1 base, with 9 bases between them. This CDR3 has 15 residues. The chain's CDR3 is CASSEGALNTGELFF. In nucleotides, the CDR3 is TGTGCCAGCAGTGAGGGGGCCTTGAACACCGGGGAGCTGTTTTTT.

This clone occurred a few times. V usage is TRBV4-1 and J usage is TRBJ1-5; 8 bases are shared with TRBD1. The V gene's germline CDR1 is MGHRA and CDR2 YSYEKL. V trimming: 2 bases; J trimming: 3 bases; junction bases outside the gene matches: 6. CDR3 length: 16 residues. The chain's CDR3 is CASSQRTDRDNQPQHF. Here the CDR3 DNA reads TGCGCCAGCAGCCAACGGACGGACAGGGACAATCAGCCCCAGCATTTT.

In the case of this clone: This sample includes further DNA sequences coding for the same CDR3. The chain carries TRBV11-3 and TRBJ1-1; D is uncertain. V was trimmed by 5 bases and J by 2 bases, leaving 9 bases between them. This CDR3 comprises 13 residues. Per the germline V gene, CDR1 is SGHNT and CDR2 is YENEEA. The CDR3 here is CASSTGRNTEAFF. The CDR3 DNA reads TGTGCCAGCAGCACGGGGAGAAACACTGAAGCTTTCTTT.

The genes are TRBV5-1 and TRBJ1-1; tentatively, D is TRBD1 (6 bases). CDR1 is SGHRS, CDR2 YFSETQ, per germline. The CDR3 sequence is 18 residues long. V was pared by 0 bases and J by 1 base, with 19 bases between. The CDR3 bases are TGCGCCAGCAGCTTGGAGAGGGGGGCGCCTCGAGGGAACACTGAAGCTTTCTTT. As protein: CASSLERGAPRGNTEAFF.

The J gene is TRBJ1-1, the V gene TRBV5-1; TRBD1 matches 7 bases. Germline V gene lookup returns CDR1 SGHRS and CDR2 YFSETQ. The CDR3 extends over 15 amino acids. V lost 4 bases to trimming and J lost 6 bases; unmatched junction nucleotides: 12. CDR3 sequence (DNA): TGCGCCAGCAGCGGACCAGACAGGGCAGGCGCTGAAGCTTTCTTT. Translated: CASSGPDRAGAEAFF. The full variable domain, with the rest looked up from reference TRBV5-1 and TRBJ1-1, is KAGVTQTPRYLIKTRGQQVTLSCSPISGHRSVSWYQQTPGQGLQFLFEYFSETQRNKGNFPGRFSGRQFSNSRSEMNVSTLELGDSALYLCASSGPDRAGAEAFFGQGTRLTVV.

V is TRBV7-8 and J is TRBJ1-6; possible D gene TRBD1, 5 bases. Trimming took off 3 bases at V and 7 bases at J, with 10 bases between the two ends. Germline CDR1 is SGHVS and CDR2 is FQNEAQ. The CDR3 extends over 14 amino acids. The CDR3, as DNA: TGTGCCAGCAGCTTCGACAGAAAGAATTCACCCCTCCACTTT. Its translation: CASSFDRKNSPLHF.

This rearrangement joins TRBV3-1 (or the pseudogene TRBV3-2) to TRBJ1-1; no clear D. The V end was cut by 6 bases, the J end by 6 bases, with 11 bases between. The CDR3 is 12 amino acids. The V gene's germline CDR1 is LGHDT and CDR2 YNNKEL (reference sequence). DNA of the CDR3: TGTGCCAGCAGGATCGACGGCGCTGAAGCTTTCTTT. Encoded protein: CASRIDGAEAFF.

DNA for the CDR3: TGTGCCAGCAGTGAGCTTAAGCAGGTTGCACAGACCCAGTACTTC. It is translated as CASSELKQVAQTQYF. This chain connects TRBV25-1 to TRBJ2-5, with D hard to call. This CDR3 region has 15 residues. From germline, CDR1 is MGHDK and CDR2 SYGVNS. Between the trimmed V and J ends, which lost 3 bases and 6 bases, there was a span of 17 bases.

The chain has TRBV7-2 and TRBJ2-5; the D is unclear. The CDR3 is 15 residues long. CDR1 and CDR2 from the germline V gene are SGHTA and FQGNSA. V shed 2 bases and J shed 6 bases, with 16 bases lying between them. The CDR3, as DNA: TGTGCCAGCAGCTTATCCCCTACAGAGTCGAAGACCCAGTACTTC. It yields the protein CASSLSPTESKTQYF.

This chain links TRBV27 with TRBJ2-5; TRBD2 agrees at 9 bases. This CDR3 has 16 residues. Unmatched junction bases numbered 6, after V lost 0 bases and J lost 4 bases. The germline V gene has CDR1 MNHEY and CDR2 SMNVEV (reference sequence). The chain's CDR3 is CASSLSVAGEGETQYF. The CDR3 coding sequence is TGTGCCAGCAGTTTATCGGTAGCGGGGGAGGGAGAGACCCAGTACTTC.

The chain has TRBV6-1 and TRBJ1-2; no clear D. Trimming took off 1 base at V and 5 bases at J, with 11 bases between the two ends. Germline CDR1 MNHNS, CDR2 SASEGT. This CDR3 spans 14 amino acids. This CDR3 reads CASSEGTVSYGYTF. The CDR3 DNA sequence: TGTGCCAGCAGTGAAGGCACAGTATCTTATGGCTACACCTTC.

The V call is TRBV20-1, the J call TRBJ2-2; no clear D gene. The CDR3 loop spans 13 amino acids. Trimming pared 3 bases from V and 6 bases from J, leaving 11 bases between. The V gene's germline CDR1 is DFQATT and CDR2 SNEGSKA (reference sequence). CDR3 DNA sequence: TGCAGTGCTAGTGTCCCTGGGGCCGGGGAGCTGTTTTTT. Amino acids: CSASVPGAGELFF.